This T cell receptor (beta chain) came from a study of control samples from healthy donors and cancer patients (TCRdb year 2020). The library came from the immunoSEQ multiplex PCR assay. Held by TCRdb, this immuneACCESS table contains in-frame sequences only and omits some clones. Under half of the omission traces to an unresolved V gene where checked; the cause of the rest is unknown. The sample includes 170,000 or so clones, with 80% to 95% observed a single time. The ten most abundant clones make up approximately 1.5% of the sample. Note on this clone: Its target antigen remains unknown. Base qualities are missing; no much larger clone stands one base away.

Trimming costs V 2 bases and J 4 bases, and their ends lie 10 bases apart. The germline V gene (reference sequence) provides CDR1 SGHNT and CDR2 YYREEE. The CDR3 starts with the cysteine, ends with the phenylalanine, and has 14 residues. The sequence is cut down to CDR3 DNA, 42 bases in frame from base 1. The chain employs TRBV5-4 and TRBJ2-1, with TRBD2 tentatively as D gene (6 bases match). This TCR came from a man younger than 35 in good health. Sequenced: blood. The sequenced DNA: TGTGCCAGCAGCTTTACGGGACTGTACAATGAGCAGTTCTTC. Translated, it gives CASSFTGLYNEQFF.